This T cell receptor beta chain was captured by sequencing in a study of cytomegalovirus exposure and HLA in healthy donors (dated by TCRdb to 2015 to 2018). Turning to the overall study: An earlier analysis of 587 of the donors reported about 280 Gb of sequence data and 117 million unique TCR beta sequences obtained from about 180 million T cells. On average, roughly 250,000 unique TCR beta nucleotide sequences were sequenced per donor among roughly 430 genotyped donors of the cohort, with roughly 19% of those sequences being non-productive. The number of typed donors differed by locus: about 629-630 for A, B, C, DRB1 and DQB1; about 520 for DQA1; around 580 for DPA1; and roughly 490 for DPB1. Among the roughly 430 genotyped donors, about 83% belonged to the genetic ancestry cluster associated with self-reported Caucasian donors. Alongside the repertoire data, information on donor age, sex, ethnicity and CMV serostatus was compiled. A later genetic analysis used genome-wide SNP genotypes for about 65% of the roughly 670 donors, treating that subset as a discovery cohort. The study profiled the T cell repertoires of more than 500 subjects by immunosequencing and related them to cytomegalovirus serostatus. Every repertoire in the discovery cohort had been generated on one and the same sequencing platform. Several DR-DQ haplotypes were treated as single units for association and clustering because of strong linkage in the cohort. About 280 gigabases of sequencing data and around 87 million unique TCR sequences were included in an early release covering 550 to 650 HLA-typed donors. In the later analysis, no new phenotypic data were used to find candidate immune exposures; instead, reliance was placed on TCR beta sequences and their occurrence across donors. The study aimed to test whether signatures of past pathogen exposure could be identified by cataloging public T cell receptors. HLA typing covered class I and class II loci at four-digit resolution. Besides the first cohort of roughly 700 subjects, a separate validation cohort made up of 120 different subjects was used. To study patterns of TCR occurrence, a later analysis re-analyzed previously published TCR beta repertoires from 666 donors and added high-resolution HLA genotyping. The study combined high-throughput TCR immunosequencing, statistical association of individual TCRs with disease status, and machine learning to predict cytomegalovirus infection status. An earlier analysis of approximately 630 of the donors applied high-throughput TCR beta sequencing to assess whether each TCR beta V gene segment acted as functional or pseudogenic.

In the case of this clone: Its antigen specificity is not known. There are no base qualities to consult, and no much larger clone falls within one base.

What the study reported, not specific to this receptor: Most TCR sequences were observed very rarely across donors, whereas some public TCRs were present in many individuals. A few of the identified cytomegalovirus-associated TCR beta chains were confirmed in vitro to be specific for cytomegalovirus antigens. A later analysis found that HLA-associated TCR beta chains were more clonally expanded and had lower generation probabilities than equally common non-associated chains. The classifier was reported to diagnose cytomegalovirus status with high specificity and sensitivity in both the original and validation cohorts. Because HLA typing was missing for some donors at each locus, association tests included only the typed subset. This cohort had only TCR beta chains sequenced, and the lack of alpha or paired-chain data limited which features could be detected. In a later analysis, TCR association rates were found to vary across HLA loci, with the most associated TCRs seen for DRB1 alleles and the fewest for HLA-C alleles. Some IMGT-functional V segments, including TRBV6-2 and TRBV6-3, could not be distinguished by the 87-base-pair reads and were therefore excluded. A later analysis associated around 16,000 TCR beta sequences with specific HLA alleles at a false discovery rate of 0.05. Strong co-occurrence of HLA alleles, especially DR and DQ, made assigning TCR associations to individual alleles difficult. Correlated functional status among segregating V segments might reflect linkage disequilibrium, but an unknown experimental factor could not be ruled out. According to a later analysis, parvovirus B19, influenza, CMV and Epstein-Barr virus appeared linked to several top co-occurrence clusters. For the cohort, immune exposure information was limited to CMV serostatus. The earlier analysis of approximately 540 of the donors excluded roughly 17 rarely observed V segments, including chromosome 9 orphons, because counts were too low. A later genetic analysis reported fewer N-insertions in productive TCRs among donors in an Asian-associated ancestry cluster than the roughly 650-donor mean. Roughly uniform sequencing depth across donors was assumed in presence/absence analyses, although this assumption may not hold. The sequencing pipeline was judged likely to have produced a cluster of highly shared sequence variants as a technical artifact. According to a later analysis, most CMV-associated TCR beta chains appeared to be HLA-restricted, and the HLA associations seemed to be driven largely by CMV exposure. In a later genetic analysis, a missense DCLRE1C variant was associated with V-gene and J-gene trimming of TCR beta chains, and the association was replicated in an independent cohort. Broadly in line with IMGT annotations, most TCR beta V segments showed up in productive rearrangements about 87% or about 30% of the time in an earlier analysis of 450 to 600 of the donors. A further reported finding was that TCR beta sequences accurately predicted the HLA-A and HLA-B alleles for most subjects in the first cohort. A total of 150 to 200 TCR beta chains were listed by the study as associated with cytomegalovirus. According to the authors, the approach could potentially be generalized to other disease states and immunological phenotypes.

V drops 2 bases and J drops 4 bases, leaving 6 bases in between. Spanning cysteine to phenylalanine, the CDR3 consists of 13 amino acids. Only the CDR3 DNA stays, 39 bases, in frame from base 1. CDR1 LNHDA and CDR2 SQIVND were looked up in the germline V gene (reference sequence). In total, approximately 690 healthy bone marrow donors made up the cohort. At the time of sampling, every cohort member was nominally healthy, though immune exposures that went unrecorded were likely present. The donor was CMV seropositive and belonged to the group of more than 250 seropositive cohort members. Each donor provided a peripheral blood sample, and peripheral blood mononuclear cells were used for TCR beta sequencing. The Qiagen DNeasy Blood Extraction Kit was used to extract genomic DNA from the blood cell samples. Library generation was performed with the immunoSEQ multiplex PCR assay. For the multiplex PCR, a mixture combining 60 forward primers for TCR Vbeta segments and 13 reverse primers for TCR Jbeta segments was used. A multiplex PCR assay on genomic DNA amplified the CDR3 region of rearranged TCR beta genes. The amplified TCR beta libraries were sequenced on the Illumina HiSeq System as 87-base-pair reads. On the authors' methods: In a later analysis, tens of millions of unique TCR beta chains were counted across the approximately 640 repertoires, and roughly 11 million of these chains were shared by at least two donors. Raw reads were error-corrected and collapsed into unique sequences with a nearest-neighbor algorithm that merged closely related sequences to remove PCR and sequencing errors. Alignment of CDR3 sequences to IMGT reference sequences was used to assign V, D and J gene segments. For a sequence to be retained, at least a six-nucleotide match to both a V gene segment and a J gene segment was required. A rearrangement was called productive if the CDR3 had no stop codons and remained in frame with V and J, and every other rearrangement was called non-productive. Following IMGT convention, CDR3 was defined as the stretch from the second conserved V-encoded cysteine to the conserved J-encoded phenylalanine. Sequences without an unambiguous match to a single V gene segment were excluded from the earlier analysis of over 500 of the donors. An earlier analysis of just under 600 of the donors called V segments functional above 56.7% productive rearrangements and segregating when the between-donor standard deviation exceeded 5%. A statistical classification framework was built for diagnosing cytomegalovirus status from the catalog of TCR beta chain sequences. In a later analysis, V and J genes were assigned by comparing TCR nucleotide sequences against IMGT/GENE-DB human TR gene sequences. In a later analysis, CDR3 sequences and most-parsimonious VDJ recombination scenarios were assigned using the TCRdist pipeline. In a later analysis, every TCR beta chain was defined by the combination of its CDR3 amino acid sequence and its V-gene family, and reads without a unique V-gene family were dropped. To address suspected cross-contamination and a sequencing artifact, a later analysis removed over 500 highly shared, low-generation-probability nucleotide sequences. A later analysis calculated a clonal expansion index for each public chain from normalized within-repertoire ranks of inferred template counts. A later analysis computed generation probabilities with a VDJ recombination model fitted to out-of-frame rearrangements, and checked the results against IGoR. In a later analysis, hypergeometric tests were used to score TCR-TCR, TCR-HLA and TCR-CMV co-occurrence, with a repertoire-size bias correction applied to TCR pairs. In a later analysis, false discovery rates were estimated by permuting HLA or CMV assignments 20 times. In a later analysis, co-occurring TCRs were grouped with DBSCAN, and TCRdist sequence similarity was added when clustering was performed within HLA-allele-positive subsets. Co-occurrence clustering excluded repertoires with fewer than 30,000 or more than 120,000 public chains, plus five with anomalous nucleotide sharing. This immuneACCESS table, as held by TCRdb, lists in-frame sequences with V and J called but not all clones. Of the missing ones, under half trace to an unresolved V gene in checked studies; the others have no known cause. D and trimming were read from the DNA, whereas the V and J calls and clone size are those reported in that table. The sample records 81,000 or so clones, 77% of which are singletons. The top ten hold 2.5% to 3.5% of the sample.

The sequence links TRBV19 to TRBJ2-1; the D segment cannot be called with confidence. The sequenced sample consisted of PBMCs. This TCR was recovered from a man aged 45-65 years in good health and CMV-seropositive. CDR3 sequence: CASSISFYNEQFF. The DNA is TGTGCCAGTAGTATAAGCTTTTACAATGAGCAGTTCTTC.